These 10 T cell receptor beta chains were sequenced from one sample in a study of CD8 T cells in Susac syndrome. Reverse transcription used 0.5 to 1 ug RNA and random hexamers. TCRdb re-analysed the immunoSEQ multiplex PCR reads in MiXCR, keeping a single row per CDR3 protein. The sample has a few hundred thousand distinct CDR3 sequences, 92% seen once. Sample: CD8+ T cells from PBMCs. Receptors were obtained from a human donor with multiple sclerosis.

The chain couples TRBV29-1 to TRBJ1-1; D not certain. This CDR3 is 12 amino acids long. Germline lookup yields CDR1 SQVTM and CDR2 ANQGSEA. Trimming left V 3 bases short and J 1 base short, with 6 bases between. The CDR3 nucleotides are TGCAGCGTTGACCTTTCGAACACTGAAGCTTTCTTT. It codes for CSVDLSNTEAFF.

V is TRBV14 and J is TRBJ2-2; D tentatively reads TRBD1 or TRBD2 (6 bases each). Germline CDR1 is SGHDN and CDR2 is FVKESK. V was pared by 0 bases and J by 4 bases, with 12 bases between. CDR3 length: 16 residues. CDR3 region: CASSQDGGFGTGELFF. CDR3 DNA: TGTGCCAGCAGCCAAGACGGGGGCTTCGGCACCGGGGAGCTGTTTTTT.

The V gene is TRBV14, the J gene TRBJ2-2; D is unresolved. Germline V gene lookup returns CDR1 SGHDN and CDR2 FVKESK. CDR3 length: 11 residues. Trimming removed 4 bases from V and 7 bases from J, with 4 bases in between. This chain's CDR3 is CASSPNGELFF. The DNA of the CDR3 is TGTGCCAGCAGCCCCAACGGGGAGCTGTTTTTT.

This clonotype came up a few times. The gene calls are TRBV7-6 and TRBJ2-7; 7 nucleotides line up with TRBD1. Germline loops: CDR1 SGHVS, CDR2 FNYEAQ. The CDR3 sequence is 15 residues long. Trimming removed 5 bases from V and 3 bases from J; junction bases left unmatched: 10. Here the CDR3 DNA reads TGTGCCAGCAGCCCCGCTTGGACAGGAGACTACGAGCAGTACTTC. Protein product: CASSPAWTGDYEQYF.

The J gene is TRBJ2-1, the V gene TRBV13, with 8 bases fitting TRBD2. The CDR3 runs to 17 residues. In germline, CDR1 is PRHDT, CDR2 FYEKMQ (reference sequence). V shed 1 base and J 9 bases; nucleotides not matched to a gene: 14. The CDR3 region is CASSLVPFSGLESEQFF. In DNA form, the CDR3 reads TGTGCCAGCAGCTTAGTTCCTTTCTCGGGACTAGAATCTGAGCAGTTCTTC.

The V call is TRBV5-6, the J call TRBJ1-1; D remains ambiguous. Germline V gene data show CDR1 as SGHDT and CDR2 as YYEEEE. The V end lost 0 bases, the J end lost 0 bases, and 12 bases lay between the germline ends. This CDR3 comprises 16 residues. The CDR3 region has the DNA TGTGCCAGCAGCTTGGTGGCAGATAGGATGAACACTGAAGCTTTCTTT. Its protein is CASSLVADRMNTEAFF.

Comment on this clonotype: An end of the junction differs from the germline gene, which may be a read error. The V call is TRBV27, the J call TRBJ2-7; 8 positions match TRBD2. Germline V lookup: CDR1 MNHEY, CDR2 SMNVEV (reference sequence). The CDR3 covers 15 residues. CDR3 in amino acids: CASSLGNREGYEQYF. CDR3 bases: TGTGCCAGCAGTTTAGGGAACCGGGAGGGCTACGAGCAATACTTC.

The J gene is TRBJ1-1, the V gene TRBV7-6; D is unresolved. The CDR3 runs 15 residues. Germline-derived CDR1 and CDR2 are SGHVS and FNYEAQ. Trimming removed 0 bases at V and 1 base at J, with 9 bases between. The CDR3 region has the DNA TGTGCCAGCAGCTTAGCGTCTCCAAGGAACACTGAAGCTTTCTTT. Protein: CASSLASPRNTEAFF.

For the CDR3, the DNA is TGCGCCAGCAGCCAACCGTCGGCGGGGCCCCGGGGGGCCCAGTACTTC. Translating it yields CASSQPSAGPRGAQYF. The J gene is TRBJ2-5, the V gene TRBV4-1; 7 nucleotides agree with TRBD2. CDR3 size: 16 residues. Germline CDR1 is MGHRA and CDR2 is YSYEKL. The J segment lost 9 bases and the V segment lost 2 bases, leaving 15 bases of the junction unmatched.

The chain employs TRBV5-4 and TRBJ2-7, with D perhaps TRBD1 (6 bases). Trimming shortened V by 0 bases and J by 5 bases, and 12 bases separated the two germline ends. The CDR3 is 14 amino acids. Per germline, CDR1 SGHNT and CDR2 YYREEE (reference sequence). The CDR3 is CASSLGGLGDEQYF. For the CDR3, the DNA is TGTGCCAGCAGCTTGGGGGGGCTCGGGGACGAGCAGTACTTC.